The clone carrying this TCR beta chain was recorded once. Its antigen is unknown. The J segment lost 1 base and the V segment lost 6 bases, leaving 11 bases of the junction unmatched. CDR1 and CDR2 (germline): MDHEN, SYDVKM. CDR3 size: 18 residues. This entry belongs to a study of blood T cells in healthy people across ages. Study-wide points: It was held that diversity estimates obtained from one million T cells represented underestimates.

Primed by a sample-barcoded 5' primer and a J-beta primer mix, a second PCR proceeded for 7 to 11 cycles. A single record per CDR3 protein comes from TCRdb applying MiXCR to the 5' RACE reads. The sample carries around 780,000 distinct CDR3 sequences, roughly 56% recorded once. This sequence originates from a man aged 40-50 years in good health. This chain joins TRBV28 and TRBJ2-2, with TRBD2 matching 10 bases. The sequenced material came from blood. The CDR3 DNA reads TGTGCCAGCAGGCCTAAAGGACTAGCGGAGGGGAACACCGGGGAGCTGTTTTTT. It specifies CASRPKGLAEGNTGELFF.